This is a list of T cell receptor beta chains from one sample in a study of CD8 T cells in ankylosing spondylitis. Using its own MiXCR run on the 5' RACE reads, TCRdb lists one record per CDR3 protein. The table has 800,000 to 900,000 distinct CDR3 sequences, approximately 12% seen once. Source material: blood, either unsorted or a sorted T cell fraction (not recorded which). The receptors stem from a male donor with ankylosing spondylitis. Both conserved end residues are part of each CDR3. The D gene is left open where the match is weak. Only part of the rows carry a size: once, few, many, or a class if the clone is expanded.

-	TRBV20-1	TRBJ2-7	-	CSARGGVEQYF	TGCAGTGCTAGAGGGGGGGTCGAGCAGTACTTC
-	TRBV29-1	TRBJ2-1	-	CSVEERVTGHDEQFF	TGCAGCGTTGAAGAGAGGGTAACAGGTCACGATGAGCAGTTCTTC
TRBD2	TRBV15	TRBJ2-3	-	CATSRLAGGLDTQYF	TGTGCCACCAGCAGACTAGCGGGAGGACTGGATACGCAGTATTTT
TRBD2	TRBV5-1	TRBJ2-7	many	CASRGSLAVVEQYF	TGCGCCAGCAGGGGGTCACTAGCGGTGGTCGAGCAGTACTTC
-	TRBV12-3/TRBV12-4	TRBJ2-5	many	CASSLALGWYQETQYF	TGTGCCAGCAGTTTAGCGCTGGGCTGGTACCAAGAGACCCAGTACTTC
-	TRBV11-2	TRBJ2-1	-	CASSLDRLLSEQFF	TGTGCCAGCAGCTTAGACCGGCTCCTCAGTGAGCAGTTCTTC
-	TRBV24-1	TRBJ2-1	few	CATSDLFRGGNEQFF	TGTGCCACCAGTGATTTGTTTAGGGGGGGAAATGAGCAGTTCTTC
-	TRBV29-1	TRBJ1-5	-	CSVTEDSNQPQHF	TGCAGCGTTACAGAGGATAGCAATCAGCCCCAGCATTTT
-	TRBV20-1	TRBJ2-7	-	CSARGGSAESYEQYF	TGCAGTGCTAGAGGGGGTAGCGCAGAGTCCTACGAGCAGTACTTC
-	TRBV7-2	TRBJ1-2	many	CASSLDGLNYGYTF	TGTGCCAGCAGCCTGGACGGGCTTAACTATGGCTACACCTTC
-	TRBV7-2	TRBJ2-6	-	CASTWGIRVGANVLTF	TGTGCCAGCACCTGGGGTATCAGGGTTGGGGCCAACGTCCTGACTTTC
-	TRBV5-1	TRBJ2-2	-	CASSFEGYPAGELFF	TGCGCCAGCAGCTTTGAAGGGTATCCGGCCGGGGAGCTGTTTTTT
-	TRBV5-1	TRBJ2-7	few	CASRISRGGAYEQYF	TGCGCCAGCAGAATTTCCAGGGGCGGCGCCTACGAGCAGTACTTC
-	TRBV7-2	TRBJ1-5	many	CASSRTALSNQPQHF	TGTGCCAGCAGCAGGACAGCCCTGAGTAATCAGCCCCAGCATTTT
-	TRBV12-3/TRBV12-4	TRBJ2-2	-	CASSPPGRTHTGELFF	TGTGCCAGCAGTCCCCCCGGGCGGACCCACACCGGGGAGCTGTTTTTT
-	TRBV12-5	TRBJ2-1	-	CASGFADWGEQFF	TGTGCTAGTGGTTTCGCCGACTGGGGTGAGCAGTTCTTC
TRBD1	TRBV2	TRBJ1-1	-	CASSGDSLRYTEAFF	TGTGCCAGCAGTGGGGACAGTTTAAGGTACACTGAAGCTTTCTTT
-	TRBV10-3	TRBJ2-1	-	CAISLGTPRGNEQFF	TGTGCCATCAGCCTGGGGACCCCCCGCGGCAATGAGCAGTTCTTC
-	TRBV28	TRBJ2-7	-	CASSLYKSSQYF	TGTGCCAGCAGTTTATACAAAAGCTCGCAGTACTTC
-	TRBV11-2	TRBJ2-4	-	CASSLDWENIQYF	TGTGCCAGCAGCTTAGATTGGGAAAACATTCAGTACTTC
-	TRBV4-3	TRBJ2-3	few	CASSRTSSGVADTQYF	TGCGCCAGCAGCCGAACCTCTTCGGGGGTGGCAGATACGCAGTATTTT
-	TRBV20-1	TRBJ1-5	-	CSAPDLGQPQHF	TGCAGTGCCCCAGACCTGGGTCAGCCCCAGCATTTT
TRBD1	TRBV7-2	TRBJ1-6	many	CASSLRDRGSPLHF	TGTGCCAGCAGCTTAAGGGACAGAGGTTCACCCCTCCACTTT
TRBD1	TRBV18	TRBJ1-1	-	CASSLPGQAVDTEAFF	TGTGCCAGCTCACTGCCGGGACAGGCGGTGGACACTGAAGCTTTCTTT
TRBD1	TRBV12-5	TRBJ2-2	-	CASGSPTDRATTGELFF	TGTGCTAGTGGCTCCCCTACGGACAGGGCGACTACCGGGGAGCTGTTTTTT
-	TRBV20-1	TRBJ1-2	-	CRADLSRNGDVSNYGYTF	TGCAGGGCCGACCTGTCTAGAAACGGCGACGTTTCTAACTATGGCTACACCTTC
-	TRBV7-9	TRBJ1-4	many	CASSLLDEKLFF	TGTGCCAGCAGCTTATTGGATGAAAAACTGTTTTTT
-	TRBV27	TRBJ2-7	-	CASSLYPPGGEQYF	TGTGCCAGCAGTTTATATCCCCCCGGGGGAGAGCAGTACTTC
-	TRBV10-3	TRBJ2-7	many	CAIRPGTGRAEQYF	TGTGCCATCAGGCCCGGGACTGGACGCGCCGAGCAGTACTTC
-	TRBV4-1	TRBJ1-2	-	CASSQVPGEGYTF	TGCGCCAGCAGCCAAGTACCCGGGGAAGGCTACACCTTC
TRBD1	TRBV12-3/TRBV12-4	TRBJ2-1	few	CASSLRDRGPSSYNEQFF	TGTGCCAGCAGTTTACGGGACAGGGGCCCCAGCTCCTACAATGAGCAGTTCTTC
TRBD1	TRBV7-3	TRBJ1-2	few	CASSLSGTAYGYTF	TGTGCCAGCAGCCTAAGCGGGACAGCTTATGGCTACACCTTC
TRBD2	TRBV11-2	TRBJ2-5	-	CASSLYPSVSGVYQETQYF	TGTGCCAGCAGCTTATACCCCTCGGTTAGCGGGGTGTACCAAGAGACCCAGTACTTC
TRBD2	TRBV3-1	TRBJ2-1	-	CASSQGLAGLGGEQFF	TGTGCCAGCAGCCAAGGACTAGCGGGTTTAGGGGGTGAGCAGTTCTTC
-	TRBV28	TRBJ2-1	many	CASRTDSYNEQFF	TGTGCCAGCCGGACAGACTCCTACAATGAGCAGTTCTTC
-	TRBV7-2	TRBJ2-1	few	CASSIGTRGEQFF	TGTGCCAGCAGCATCGGGACAAGGGGTGAGCAGTTCTTC
-	TRBV7-2	TRBJ1-2	few	CASSFSWGTNYGYTF	TGTGCCAGCAGCTTCAGCTGGGGGACTAACTATGGCTACACCTTC
-	TRBV29-1	TRBJ1-2	few	CSVGWDGYTF	TGCAGCGTTGGATGGGATGGCTACACCTTC
-	TRBV5-1	TRBJ2-7	once	CASSLLNEQYF	TGCGCCAGCAGCTTGCTAAACGAGCAGTACTTC
TRBD1	TRBV10-3	TRBJ2-7	few	CAISDLGQFYEQYF	TGTGCCATCAGTGACCTGGGACAGTTCTACGAGCAGTACTTC
TRBD1	TRBV27	TRBJ1-1	-	CASSFNRGDTEAFF	TGTGCCAGCAGTTTCAACAGGGGGGACACTGAAGCTTTCTTT
-	TRBV5-1	TRBJ1-2	many	CASSRLVEFGYGYTF	TGCGCCAGCAGTAGACTGGTGGAATTTGGCTATGGCTACACCTTC
TRBD1	TRBV24-1	TRBJ2-7	-	CATSVGIRGTGTYEQYF	TGTGCCACCAGTGTGGGAATCCGCGGGACAGGGACCTACGAGCAGTACTTC
TRBD2	TRBV4-3	TRBJ2-1	-	CASSRIHRDYGYNEQFF	TGCGCCAGCAGCCGGATACACCGGGACTACGGCTACAATGAGCAGTTCTTC
-	TRBV6-5	TRBJ1-2	-	CASSPSDGSYGYTF	TGTGCCAGCAGTCCCTCGGACGGGAGCTATGGCTACACCTTC
-	TRBV4-3	TRBJ1-1	few	CASSQGIAQGEAFF	TGCGCCAGCAGCCAGGGAATCGCACAGGGTGAAGCTTTCTTT
TRBD2	TRBV29-1	TRBJ2-1	many	CSVEGLAASSYNEQFF	TGCAGCGTTGAAGGACTAGCGGCAAGCTCCTACAATGAGCAGTTCTTC
TRBD2	TRBV11-3	TRBJ2-3	few	CASSLDPSGPSTDTQYF	TGTGCCAGCAGCTTAGATCCTAGCGGACCTAGCACAGATACGCAGTATTTT
-	TRBV24-1	TRBJ2-3	-	CATSDFEGSDTQYF	TGTGCCACCAGTGATTTTGAGGGGTCAGATACGCAGTATTTT
TRBD2	TRBV11-2	TRBJ2-1	-	CASSLGPAGVDNEQFF	TGTGCCAGCAGCCTCGGGCCAGCGGGAGTAGACAATGAGCAGTTCTTC
-	TRBV27	TRBJ2-5	-	CASSPRYLWTPRLQETQYF	TGTGCCAGCAGTCCTCGTTACTTATGGACCCCACGACTACAAGAGACCCAGTACTTC
-	TRBV5-1	TRBJ2-3	many	CASTLGGTDTQYF	TGCGCCAGCACCCTCGGGGGTACAGATACGCAGTATTTT
TRBD1	TRBV5-1	TRBJ2-7	-	CASSSITGQGAFEQYF	TGCGCCAGCAGCTCAATTACGGGACAGGGGGCTTTCGAGCAGTACTTC
-	TRBV15	TRBJ2-4	-	CATSRAQGFVAKNIQYF	TGTGCCACCTCGCGCGCCCAGGGTTTTGTTGCCAAAAACATTCAGTACTTC
TRBD1	TRBV20-1	TRBJ2-7	-	CSAPDRGLYEQYF	TGCAGTGCTCCCGACAGGGGCCTCTACGAGCAGTACTTC
TRBD1	TRBV28	TRBJ2-4	few	CASSYSTGGSKNIQYF	TGTGCCAGTTCGTATTCTACAGGGGGCTCCAAAAACATTCAGTACTTC